This T cell receptor beta chain was captured in a study of T cell clonality in common variable immunodeficiency. Study-wide results and limits: Fewer deletions and N-nucleotide insertions were reportedly seen in common variable immunodeficiency TCR beta sequences.

In its sample, this clone was seen many times. The antigen is not known. Sequencing ends 3 residues short of the CDR3 end; the germline J gene provides the rest. The repertoire was sequenced with immunoSEQ multiplex PCR; TCRdb's copy has only in-frame clones and lacks some. The sample holds some 80,000 clones, and no clone turns up only once. J was trimmed by 4 bases and V by 3 bases; bases with no gene match: 3. The CDR3 loop spans 14 amino acids. Germline assignment: CDR1 GTSNPN and CDR2 SVGIG (reference sequence). This chain connects TRBV30 to TRBJ1-5, with 10 bases identical to TRBD1. Sequencing input: peripheral blood mononuclear cells. This TCR was recovered from a person aged 18 to 75 in good health. CDR3 sequence reads: CAWSQDRGNQPQHF. CDR3 DNA, as far as it was read: TGTGCCTGGAGCCAGGACAGGGGGAATCAGCCC.